These 2 T cell receptor beta chains were all obtained from the same sample, sequenced in a study of T-cell reconstitution after alpha-beta-depleted transplantation in children. Using unique molecular identifiers, the investigators prepared the TCRbeta library. TCRdb called the PCR reads again in MiXCR, with one record for every CDR3 protein. Among about 610,000 distinct CDR3 sequences, 10% were seen once, and the ten largest hold about 4.3%. The sample consisted of PBMCs from the stem cell graft donor, taken from the stem cell graft. The receptors were sampled from a human donor who donated a stem cell graft to a child with acute myeloid leukemia.

This clonotype has more than one count but fewer than ten. V usage is TRBV5-1 and J usage is TRBJ2-5; D gene unclear. Germline values: CDR1 SGHRS, CDR2 YFSETQ. The CDR3 has 14 residues. Trimming shortened V by 2 bases and J by 8 bases, and 16 bases separated the two germline ends. DNA of the CDR3: TGCGCCAGCAGCTTTTCGGCCGCAAGAGAAACCCAGTACTTC. This codes for CASSFSAARETQYF.

This clonotype was seen a handful of times. The J gene is TRBJ1-1, the V gene TRBV20-1; 9 bases are shared with TRBD1. V shed 5 bases, J shed 6 bases, and the junction held 10 bases outside the gene matches. Germline CDR1 DFQATT, CDR2 SNEGSKA (reference sequence). CDR3 length: 14 amino acids. The CDR3: CSAGITGGRSEAFF. CDR3 bases: TGCAGTGCTGGAATAACAGGGGGCCGGTCTGAAGCTTTCTTT.